What follows are 18 T cell receptor beta chains derived from one specimen sequenced in a study of spatial heterogeneity in lung cancer (dated by TCRdb to between 2017 and 2020). This specimen's time point label, per the study, means: sample taken at primary tumor resection. Whole RNA extracted from tumor and nontumor lung tissue, or from cryopreserved PBMC samples, was used for TCR sequencing without cell sorting. To prepare the library, 5' RACE was applied. TCRdb names NextSeq 500 as the instrument used. TCRdb took the public reads, trimmed them with fastp at Q25, ran MiXCR for clone calling and kept in-frame beta chains. Duplicate CDR3 protein sequences are folded into a single record with the most common DNA and genes. The sample table lists about 47,000 distinct CDR3 sequences, roughly 12% of them with a count of one. Around 39% of the sample goes to the ten largest clones. The sequencing here drew on PBMCs, taken at surgery. These receptors came from a female donor with early-stage non-small cell lung cancer.

V gene TRBV7-2 combines with J gene TRBJ2-4; D is uncertain. CDR3 length: 14 residues. Germline CDR1 reads SGHTA; CDR2 reads FQGNSA. V dropped 5 bases and J dropped 13 bases, with 21 bases sitting between them. The CDR3 protein is CASSRRATENVQYF. The CDR3 region has the DNA TGTGCCAGCAGCAGAAGGGCCACGGAAAACGTGCAGTACTTC.

This chain joins TRBV12-3 or TRBV12-4 and TRBJ2-2; D tentatively fits TRBD1 or TRBD2 (5 bases each). This CDR3 has 16 amino acids. V gave up 7 bases and J gave up 7 bases, with 22 bases separating them. Here the CDR3 DNA reads TGTGCCAGCAATCGGGTGGCTCCGAGGGGCGGCGGGGAGCTGTTTTTT. This codes for CASNRVAPRGGGELFF.

As DNA, the CDR3 is TGTGCCAGCAGCCCACGGGGGGCCATTCACAATGAGCAGTTCTTC. Amino acid sequence: CASSPRGAIHNEQFF. The rearrangement uses TRBV7-9 and TRBJ2-1; a weak D match, TRBD2 (7 bases). The CDR3 runs to 15 residues. Germline lookup yields CDR1 SEHNR and CDR2 FQNEAQ (reference sequence). Trimming took 5 bases from V and 5 from J, leaving 16 bases between them. The complete variable domain, with remaining parts taken from reference TRBV7-9 and TRBJ2-1, reads DTGVSQNPRHKITKRGQNVTFRCDPISEHNRLYWYRQTLGQGPEFLTYFQNEAQLEKSRLLSDRFSAERPKGSFSTLEIQRTEQGDSAMYLCASSPRGAIHNEQFFGPGTRLTVL.

There are many counts of this clonotype. The chain is built from TRBV7-9 and TRBJ1-3; 8 bases fit TRBD1. This CDR3 is built from 15 residues. CDR1 and CDR2 from the germline V gene are SEHNR and FQNEAQ (reference sequence). The junction had 8 bases not matched to a gene; V was cut back by 8 bases and J by 2 bases. The CDR3 sequence is CASGLQGEAGNTIYF. For the CDR3, the DNA is TGTGCCAGCGGATTACAGGGGGAAGCTGGAAACACCATATATTTT.

This clonotype came up a few times. The chain joins TRBV21-1 to TRBJ1-3. TRBV21-1 is a known pseudogene. The CDR3 is 15 residues long. This CDR3 is CASSKVGKKSNTIYF. In DNA form, the CDR3 reads TGTGCCAGCAGCAAAGTGGGAAAGAAGAGTAACACCATATATTTT.

By frequency in the sample, this clonotype is medium-sized. V and J are TRBV7-2 and TRBJ2-3; 9 bases fit TRBD2. The CDR3 sequence is 15 residues long. The junction had 2 bases not matched to a gene; V was cut back by 1 base and J by 3 bases. The germline gives CDR1 SGHTA, CDR2 FQGNSA. CDR3 coding DNA: TGTGCCAGCAGCTTAGATAGCGGGGGTACAGATACGCAGTATTTT. It yields the protein CASSLDSGGTDTQYF.

V is TRBV5-1 and J is TRBJ1-1, with D unresolved. The germline V and J ends were trimmed by 0 bases and 11 bases, with 14 bases remaining between them. CDR1 is SGHRS and CDR2 is YFSETQ in the germline V gene. The CDR3 runs to 13 residues. This chain's CDR3 is CASSLAGASEAFF. As DNA, the CDR3 is TGCGCCAGCAGCTTGGCTGGCGCTAGTGAGGCTTTCTTT.

This clonotype turned up a few times. This chain links TRBV5-8 with TRBJ2-2; the D is unclear. Trimming pared 0 bases from V and 6 bases from J, leaving 12 bases between. The CDR3 is 15 amino acids. Germline CDR1 SGHTS, CDR2 YDEGEE. CDR3 coding DNA: TGTGCCAGCAGCTTGGGAACAATCGGGTCCGGGGAGCTGTTTTTT. Translated, it gives CASSLGTIGSGELFF.

This chain connects TRBV6-6 to TRBJ1-5; TRBD1 matches 8 bases. The CDR3 sequence is 15 residues long. The J segment lost 3 bases and the V segment lost 3 bases, leaving 4 bases of the junction unmatched. The germline CDR1 and CDR2 sequences are MNHNY and SVGAGI (reference sequence). The CDR3: CASSYWTGNNQPQHF. The CDR3 bases are TGTGCCAGCAGTTATTGGACAGGGAACAATCAGCCCCAGCATTTT.

This clonotype showed up many times. V gene TRBV6-1 combines with J gene TRBJ1-1; 8 positions agree with TRBD1. This CDR3 is built from 13 residues. CDR1 is MNHNS, CDR2 SASEGT, per germline. J lost 4 bases, V lost 5 bases, and 3 bases had no gene match. CDR3 amino acids: CASSQGAFTEAFF. CDR3 DNA sequence: TGTGCCAGCAGTCAGGGGGCTTTCACTGAAGCTTTCTTT.

This chain links TRBV7-6 with TRBJ2-5; 7 positions match TRBD2. Germline V gene lookup returns CDR1 SGHVS and CDR2 FNYEAQ. V lost 1 base to trimming and J lost 1 base; unmatched junction nucleotides: 3. The CDR3 runs 15 residues. CDR3 nucleotide sequence: TGTGCCAGCAGCTTAGGTCCGGGAGGCCAAGAGACCCAGTACTTC. This gives the protein CASSLGPGGQETQYF.

The V call is TRBV29-1, the J call TRBJ2-2, with 8 bases identical to TRBD1. The V gene end was trimmed by 5 bases and the J gene end by 6 bases; junction bases not matched to a gene: 8. The germline CDR1 and CDR2 sequences are SQVTM and ANQGSEA. The length of the CDR3 is 14 residues. The CDR3 loop is CSVYRQGWAGELFF. The CDR3 nucleotides read TGCAGCGTTTACAGACAGGGGTGGGCCGGGGAGCTGTTTTTT.

In its sample, this clonotype was seen many times. The genes are TRBV6-5 and TRBJ1-5, with TRBD1 matching 7 bases. After removal of 3 bases from V and 5 bases from J, the junction contained 1 base not matched to a gene. Germline lookup yields CDR1 MNHEY and CDR2 SVGAGI. The CDR3 is 13 residues long. The CDR3, as DNA: TGTGCCAGCAGTTATGGACAGGATCAGCCCCAGCATTTT. The encoded protein is CASSYGQDQPQHF.

This clonotype was counted at least ten times. V usage is TRBV7-9 and J usage is TRBJ1-5; D is unclear. The ends were cut back, 5 bases at V and 12 bases at J, with 23 bases in the middle. Looked up from germline, CDR1 is SEHNR and CDR2 is FQNEAQ (reference sequence). CDR3 length: 15 amino acids. The CDR3 coding sequence is TGTGCCAGCAGCGGACGTGGAGGAAAATCCGAAAACCAGCATTTT. Translation: CASSGRGGKSENQHF. The full variable domain, its missing parts supplied by reference TRBV7-9 and TRBJ1-5, is DTGVSQNPRHKITKRGQNVTFRCDPISEHNRLYWYRQTLGQGPEFLTYFQNEAQLEKSRLLSDRFSAERPKGSFSTLEIQRTEQGDSAMYLCASSGRGGKSENQHFGDGTRLSIL.

This clonotype has a handful of counts. The CDR3 DNA sequence: TGTGCCATCAGTGAGTCCTGGACAGATGAAGCTTTCTTT. It encodes CAISESWTDEAFF. This sequence joins TRBV10-3 and TRBJ1-1, with D perhaps TRBD1 (6 bases). Between the trimmed V and J ends, which lost 0 bases and 7 bases, there was a span of 9 bases. Germline V gene sequence: CDR1 ENHRY, CDR2 SYGVKD. CDR3 length: 13 amino acids.

Ten or more counts support this clonotype. The V gene is TRBV7-8, the J gene TRBJ1-1; 9 bases are a match to TRBD1. The J segment lost 0 bases and the V segment lost 6 bases, leaving 8 bases of the junction unmatched. The CDR3 extends over 16 amino acids. Germline V gene sequence: CDR1 SGHVS, CDR2 FQNEAQ. CDR3 in amino acids: CASSRPGQGVNTEAFF. The CDR3 DNA is TGTGCCAGCAGTAGACCGGGACAGGGAGTGAACACTGAAGCTTTCTTT.

This rearrangement joins TRBV5-4 to TRBJ1-3; possible D gene TRBD1, 5 bases. V dropped 0 bases and J dropped 3 bases, with 7 bases sitting between them. This CDR3 region has 14 residues. Germline lookup yields CDR1 SGHNT and CDR2 YYREEE (reference sequence). The CDR3 loop is CASSLGGVGNTIYF. The CDR3, as DNA: TGTGCCAGCAGCTTGGGGGGGGTTGGAAACACCATATATTTT. The full variable domain, completed using reference TRBV5-4 and TRBJ1-3, is ETGVTQSPTHLIKTRGQQVTLRCSSQSGHNTVSWYQQALGQGPQFIFQYYREEENGRGNFPPRFSGLQFPNYSSELNVNALELDDSALYLCASSLGGVGNTIYFGEGSWLTVV.

CDR3 DNA sequence: TGTGCCAGCAGTTTCCAACATCAGGCCACTGAAGCTTTCTTT. It yields the protein CASSFQHQATEAFF. The gene calls are TRBV12-3 or TRBV12-4 and TRBJ1-1, with D unresolved. V lost 3 bases and J 4 bases, leaving 12 bases between the germline ends. The CDR3 runs 14 residues.